Here is one TCR beta chain with its context. Its antigen is not known. These data originate in a study of T-cell reconstitution after alpha-beta-depleted transplantation in children. Unique molecular identifiers were used to barcode this TCRbeta library. TCRdb called the PCR reads again in MiXCR, with one record for every CDR3 protein. Of about 980,000 distinct CDR3 sequences in the sample, 25% to 35% were seen once. General observations from the study: Once a year had passed after transplant, T-cell counts and diversity came mostly from newly produced T cells. Several hundred expanded graft clones reportedly were the source of alpha-beta T cells about two months after transplant. Surviving recipient T cells and thymic progenitors underlay high day-60 TCRbeta diversity in some patients.

V was trimmed by 4 bases and J by 4 bases, leaving 14 bases between them. CDR3 length equals 14 residues. Germline V gives CDR1 SGHTA, CDR2 FQGNSA. The genes are TRBV7-2 and TRBJ2-7; D is undetermined. The source material was PBMCs, mostly from graft donor cells, sampled 360 days after TCRalphabeta/CD19-depleted stem cell transplant. The sequence derives from a boy under two years old who had a stem cell transplant for SCID, so the T cells may come from the graft donor. The CDR3 is CASSSSWTDYEQYF. CDR3 coding DNA: TGTGCCAGCAGCTCATCCTGGACGGATTACGAGCAGTACTTC.